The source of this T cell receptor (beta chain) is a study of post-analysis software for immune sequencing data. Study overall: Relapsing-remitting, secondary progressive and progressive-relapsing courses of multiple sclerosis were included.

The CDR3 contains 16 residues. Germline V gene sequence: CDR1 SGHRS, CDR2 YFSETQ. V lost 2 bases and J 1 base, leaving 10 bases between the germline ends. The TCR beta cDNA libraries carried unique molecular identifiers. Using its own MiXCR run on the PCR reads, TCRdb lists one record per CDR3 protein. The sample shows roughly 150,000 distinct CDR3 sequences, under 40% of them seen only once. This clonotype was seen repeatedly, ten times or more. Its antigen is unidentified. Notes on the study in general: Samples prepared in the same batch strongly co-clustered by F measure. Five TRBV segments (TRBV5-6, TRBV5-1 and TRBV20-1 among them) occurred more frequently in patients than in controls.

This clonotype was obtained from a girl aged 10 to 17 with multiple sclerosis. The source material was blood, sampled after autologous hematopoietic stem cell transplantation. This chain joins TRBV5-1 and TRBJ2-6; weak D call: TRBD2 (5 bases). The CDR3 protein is CASSLQRVSGANVLTF. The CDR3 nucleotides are TGCGCCAGCAGCTTACAGAGGGTTTCTGGGGCCAACGTCCTGACTTTC.